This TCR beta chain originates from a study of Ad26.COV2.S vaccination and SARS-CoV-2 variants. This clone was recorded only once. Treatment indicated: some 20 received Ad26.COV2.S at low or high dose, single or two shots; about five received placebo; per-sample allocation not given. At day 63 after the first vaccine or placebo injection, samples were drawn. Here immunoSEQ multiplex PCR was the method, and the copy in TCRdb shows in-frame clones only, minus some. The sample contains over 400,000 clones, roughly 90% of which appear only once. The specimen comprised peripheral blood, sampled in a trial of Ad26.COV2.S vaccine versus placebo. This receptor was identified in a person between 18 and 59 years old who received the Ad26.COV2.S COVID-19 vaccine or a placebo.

The CDR3 nucleotides read TGTGCCAGCAGTGAAGGCAGGCAGGGGCGAGGCTACACCTTC. Amino acid sequence: CASSEGRQGRGYTF. The chain links TRBV2 to TRBJ1-2; D is perhaps TRBD1 (6 bases). CDR3 length: 14 amino acids. Trimming left V 1 base short and J 8 bases short, with 14 bases between. Germline CDR1 and CDR2: SNHLY and FYNNEI.